Below, 20 T cell receptor beta chains from the same sample are listed, as sequenced in a study of cytomegalovirus exposure and HLA in healthy donors. The PCR was carried out with 60 Vbeta primers and 13 Jbeta primers. Only in-frame clones appear in the TCRdb table, and some are missing; sequencing was by immunoSEQ multiplex PCR. Of roughly 130,000 clones in the sample, 80% are singletons; the top ten hold 1%. Material for sequencing was PBMCs. Every receptor here comes from a man aged 40-49 years in good health and CMV-seronegative.

The V gene is TRBV10-3, the J gene TRBJ1-5; D is possibly TRBD1 (6 bases). V was shortened by 10 bases and J by 5 bases, with 12 bases between the two germline ends. This CDR3 spans 12 amino acids. Germline values: CDR1 ENHRY, CDR2 SYGVKD. The CDR3 spells CATQGTDQPQHF. CDR3 in DNA: TGTGCCACCCAGGGGACCGATCAGCCCCAGCATTTT.

The chain carries TRBV5-1 and TRBJ2-7; TRBD2 matches 10 bases. Losses at the gene ends were 5 bases for V and 3 bases for J; bases not matched to a gene: 5. Per germline, CDR1 SGHRS and CDR2 YFSETQ. CDR3 size: 14 residues. The CDR3 is CASRASGSHYEQYF. DNA of the CDR3: TGCGCCAGCAGGGCTAGCGGGAGTCACTACGAGCAGTACTTC.

The chain has TRBV2 and TRBJ2-1, with no clear D. CDR3 size: 11 residues. Between the trimmed V and J ends, which lost 9 bases and 9 bases, there was a span of 12 bases. Germline values: CDR1 SNHLY, CDR2 FYNNEI. The CDR3 reads CASLEFGEQFF. As DNA, the CDR3 is TGTGCCAGTTTGGAGTTTGGTGAGCAGTTCTTC. The variable domain in full, completed from reference TRBV2 and TRBJ2-1, reads EPEVTQTPSHQVTQMGQEVILRCVPISNHLYFYWYRQILGQKVEFLVSFYNNEISEKSEIFDDQFSVERPDGSNFTLKIRSTKLEDSAMYFCASLEFGEQFFGPGTRLTVL.

CDR3 coding DNA: TGCGCCAGCAGCTTCACACAGGGCTCTAGCACAGATACGCAGTATTTT. Residues: CASSFTQGSSTDTQYF. V gene TRBV5-1 combines with J gene TRBJ2-3, with D perhaps TRBD1 (6 bases). This CDR3 spans 16 amino acids. V was pared by 2 bases and J by 0 bases, with 13 bases between. Germline values: CDR1 SGHRS, CDR2 YFSETQ.

The rearrangement uses TRBV30 and TRBJ2-1, with TRBD1 identical over 7 bases. Unmatched junction bases numbered 8, after V lost 3 bases and J lost 0 bases. The CDR3 spans 16 residues. Germline V gives CDR1 GTSNPN, CDR2 SVGIG (reference sequence). The CDR3 region is CAWSVDRSSSYNEQFF. CDR3 coding DNA: TGTGCCTGGAGCGTGGACAGGTCAAGCTCCTACAATGAGCAGTTCTTC.

CDR3 nucleotide sequence: TGTGGGGTTGTTGTGGGACTCAATGAGCAGTTCTTC. Its protein is CGVVVGLNEQFF. This chain joins TRBV30 and TRBJ2-1, with D possibly TRBD2 on 6 matching bases. The CDR3 extends over 12 amino acids. CDR1 is GTSNPN, CDR2 SVGIG, per germline (reference sequence).

The chain couples TRBV6-1 to TRBJ2-7, with D possibly being TRBD1 (5 bases). CDR3 size: 12 residues. Germline values: CDR1 MNHNS, CDR2 SASEGT. V gave up 6 bases and J gave up 2 bases, with 8 bases separating them. For the CDR3, the DNA is TGTGCCAGCAGGGACACGACCTACGAGCAGTACTTC. Translating it yields CASRDTTYEQYF.

The genes are TRBV2 and TRBJ1-1; 8 positions match TRBD1. The CDR3 runs to 14 residues. V dropped 4 bases and J dropped 1; count of bases not matched to a gene: 2. Germline assignment: CDR1 SNHLY and CDR2 FYNNEI. This CDR3 reads CASSGQGWNTEAFF. In DNA form, the CDR3 reads TGTGCCAGCAGTGGACAGGGGTGGAACACTGAAGCTTTCTTT. Together with reference TRBV2 and TRBJ1-1, the CDR3 gives the full variable domain: EPEVTQTPSHQVTQMGQEVILRCVPISNHLYFYWYRQILGQKVEFLVSFYNNEISEKSEIFDDQFSVERPDGSNFTLKIRSTKLEDSAMYFCASSGQGWNTEAFFGQGTRLTVV.

The rearrangement uses TRBV4-1 and TRBJ2-3; 7 bases are shared with TRBD2. From germline, CDR1 is MGHRA and CDR2 YSYEKL. The CDR3 has 16 residues. V gave up 4 bases and J gave up 3 bases; unmatched junction bases: 10. CDR3 coding DNA: TGCGCCAGCAGCCGGGCACTAGGCGGGAGTACAGATACGCAGTATTTT. Translated, it gives CASSRALGGSTDTQYF.

The chain links TRBV5-1 to TRBJ2-1, with 12 nucleotides matching TRBD1. The CDR3 has 18 residues. Trimming took 7 bases from V and 0 from J; bases not matched to a gene: 11. Per germline, CDR1 SGHRS and CDR2 YFSETQ. Written as DNA, the CDR3 is TGCGCCAGCTCTGCCGGGACAGGGGGCTTTAGCTCCTACAATGAGCAGTTCTTC. Protein: CASSAGTGGFSSYNEQFF.

The V gene is TRBV28, the J gene TRBJ2-1; D not resolved. The CDR3 loop spans 16 amino acids. Trimming cost V 2 bases and J 0 bases, with 11 bases left between them. Germline V gene sequence: CDR1 MDHEN, CDR2 SYDVKM. CDR3 DNA sequence: TGTGCCAGCAGTTTAGGGCGCGCAGGCTCCTACAATGAGCAGTTCTTC. Its translation: CASSLGRAGSYNEQFF.

The chain carries TRBV6-1 and TRBJ1-5; 9 bases match TRBD1. CDR1 and CDR2 (germline): MNHNS, SASEGT. V shed 0 bases, J shed 11 bases, and the junction held 5 bases outside the gene matches. The CDR3 length is 14 residues. CDR3 amino acids: CASSEALRDRAQHF. DNA for the CDR3: TGTGCCAGCAGTGAAGCGCTTCGGGACAGGGCCCAGCATTTT.

A single count supports this clone. The chain is built from TRBV18 and TRBJ1-5; 9 bases map to TRBD1. Looked up from germline, CDR1 is KGHSH and CDR2 is LQKENI. J was trimmed by 7 bases and V by 2 bases; bases with no gene match: 6. This CDR3 is built from 15 residues. The CDR3, as DNA: TGTGCCAGCTCACCAGAGACAGGGGGAAGACAGCCCCAGCATTTT. It encodes CASSPETGGRQPQHF. The full variable domain, in which reference TRBV18 and TRBJ1-5 provide the parts outside the CDR3, is NAGVMQNPRHLVRRRGQEARLRCSPMKGHSHVYWYRQLPEEGLKFMVYLQKENIIDESGMPKERFSAEFPKEGPSILRIQQVVRGDSAAYFCASSPETGGRQPQHFGDGTRLSIL.

This chain connects TRBV2 to TRBJ1-4; tentative D call: TRBD1 (6 bases). The CDR3 runs to 15 residues. The V gene's germline CDR1 is SNHLY and CDR2 FYNNEI. Trimming removed 3 bases at V and 4 bases at J, with 12 bases between. As DNA, the CDR3 is TGTGCCAGCAGTGAGGGGGCCAAATATAATGAAAAACTGTTTTTT. Its protein is CASSEGAKYNEKLFF.

The chain employs TRBV29-1 and TRBJ2-7, with D perhaps matching TRBD1 (6 bases). V was shortened by 6 bases and J by 0 bases, with 18 bases between the two germline ends. Germline lookup yields CDR1 SQVTM and CDR2 ANQGSEA. This CDR3 region has 15 residues. CDR3 loop: CSVRGTGQSSYEQYF. CDR3 DNA: TGCAGCGTCCGGGGTACAGGGCAGAGCTCCTACGAGCAGTACTTC.

This clone was counted between two and nine times. This likely comes from a read error, as the CDR3 has no conserved phenylalanine or tryptophan at its end. The chain joins TRBV30 to TRBJ2-3, with D maybe TRBD1 (6 bases). CDR3 length: 14 residues. Germline CDR1 GTSNPN, CDR2 SVGIG (reference sequence). Trimming took off 0 bases at V and 0 bases at J, with 7 bases between the two ends. The CDR3 reads CAWSVGQSTDTQYV. CDR3 DNA sequence: TGTGCCTGGAGTGTAGGACAGAGCACAGATACGCAGTATGTT.

This rearrangement joins TRBV7-7 to TRBJ2-5, with D possibly TRBD1 on 6 matching bases. Trimming took off 1 base at V and 1 base at J, with 7 bases between the two ends. The CDR3 totals 14 residues. CDR1 and CDR2 from the germline V gene are SSHAT and FNYEAQ (reference sequence). The CDR3 region is CASSLGTAQETQYF. The CDR3, as DNA: TGTGCCAGCAGCTTAGGGACAGCCCAAGAGACCCAGTACTTC.

The chain couples TRBV11-2 to TRBJ1-2; the match to TRBD1 covers 8 bases. The CDR3 has 14 amino acids. Germline CDR1 SGHAT, CDR2 FQNNGV. V shed 3 bases, J shed 4 bases, and the junction held 4 bases outside the gene matches. The chain's CDR3 is CASSFQGAGYGYTF. For the CDR3, the DNA is TGTGCCAGCAGCTTCCAGGGGGCTGGCTATGGCTACACCTTC.

The chain is built from TRBV6-6 and TRBJ1-4; 7 nucleotides align to TRBD1. The CDR3 covers 15 residues. The ends lost 5 bases at V and 8 bases at J; junction bases unmatched: 11. The germline V gene has CDR1 MNHNY and CDR2 SVGAGI (reference sequence). CDR3 loop: CASSDRDSPGEKLFF. CDR3 DNA: TGTGCCAGCAGTGACCGGGACAGTCCGGGAGAAAAACTGTTTTTT.

V gene TRBV7-6 combines with J gene TRBJ2-5, with a tentative D call TRBD2 (5 bases). This CDR3 comprises 13 residues. Germline lookup yields CDR1 SGHVS and CDR2 FNYEAQ. With 1 base removed from V and 5 bases from J, the gap between germline ends came to 8 bases. The CDR3 sequence: CASSLVRGETQYF. CDR3 coding DNA: TGTGCCAGCAGCTTAGTAAGAGGGGAGACCCAGTACTTC. Combining the CDR3 with reference TRBV7-6 and TRBJ2-5 gives the whole variable domain GAGVSQSPRYKVTKRGQDVALRCDPISGHVSLYWYRQALGQGPEFLTYFNYEAQQDKSGLPNDRFSAERPEGSISTLTIQRTEQRDSAMYRCASSLVRGETQYFGPGTRLLVL.